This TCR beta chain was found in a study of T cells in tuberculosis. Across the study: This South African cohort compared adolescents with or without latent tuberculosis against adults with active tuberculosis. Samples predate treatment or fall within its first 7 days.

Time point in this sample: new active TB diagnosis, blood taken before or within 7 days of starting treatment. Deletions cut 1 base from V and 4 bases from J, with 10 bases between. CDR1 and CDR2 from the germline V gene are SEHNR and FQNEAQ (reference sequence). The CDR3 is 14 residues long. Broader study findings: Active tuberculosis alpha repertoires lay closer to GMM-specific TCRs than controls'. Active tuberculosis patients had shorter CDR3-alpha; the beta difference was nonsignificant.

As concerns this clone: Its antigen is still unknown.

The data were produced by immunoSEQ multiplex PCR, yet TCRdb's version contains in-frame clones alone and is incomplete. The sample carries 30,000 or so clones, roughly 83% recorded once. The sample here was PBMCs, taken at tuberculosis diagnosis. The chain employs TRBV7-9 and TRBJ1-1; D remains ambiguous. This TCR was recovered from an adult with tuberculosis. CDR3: CASSLGADSTEAFF. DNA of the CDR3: TGTGCCAGCAGCTTAGGGGCAGATTCCACTGAAGCTTTCTTT.